This T cell receptor (beta chain) was identified in a study of T cell changes during pregnancy in multiple sclerosis. Produced via immunoSEQ multiplex PCR; TCRdb's table is partial and in-frame only. This table has tens of thousands of clones, roughly 90% appearing once. After removal of 6 bases from V and 7 bases from J, the junction contained 7 bases not matched to a gene. Germline values: CDR1 SQVTM, CDR2 ANQGSEA. This CDR3 has 14 amino acids. The sequence derives from a female donor in good health, enrolled as a control in a pregnancy study. The V gene is TRBV29-1, the J gene TRBJ2-2; the match to TRBD1 covers 11 bases. The specimen was peripheral blood, collected in the first trimester of pregnancy. CDR3 amino acids: CSVGQGAMGGELFF. CDR3 coding DNA: TGCAGCGTAGGACAGGGGGCGATGGGCGGGGAGCTGTTTTTT.